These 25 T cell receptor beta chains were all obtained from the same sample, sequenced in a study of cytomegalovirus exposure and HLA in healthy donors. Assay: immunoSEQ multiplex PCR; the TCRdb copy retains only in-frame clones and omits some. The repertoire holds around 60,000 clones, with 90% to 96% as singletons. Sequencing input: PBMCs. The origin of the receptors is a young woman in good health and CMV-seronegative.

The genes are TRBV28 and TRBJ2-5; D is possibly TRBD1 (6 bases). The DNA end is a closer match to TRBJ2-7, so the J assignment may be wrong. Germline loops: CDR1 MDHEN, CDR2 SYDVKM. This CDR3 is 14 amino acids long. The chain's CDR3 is CASGAHRDAYEQYF. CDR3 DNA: TGTGCCAGCGGGGCCCACAGGGACGCCTACGAGCAGTACTTC.

CDR3 sequence: CASSPKGEGCTDTQYF. The CDR3 DNA sequence: TGTGCCAGCAGCCCCAAGGGGGAGGGGTGCACAGATACGCAGTATTTT. This sequence joins TRBV21-1 and TRBJ2-3; TRBD2 is the table's D call, not checked against the DNA. TRBV21-1 is a documented pseudogene. The CDR3 length is 16 residues.

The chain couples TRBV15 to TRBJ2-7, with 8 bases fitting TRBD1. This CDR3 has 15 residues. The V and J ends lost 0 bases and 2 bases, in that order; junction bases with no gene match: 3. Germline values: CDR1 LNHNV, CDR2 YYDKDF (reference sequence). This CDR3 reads CATSRDGQGAYEQYF. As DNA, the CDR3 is TGTGCCACCAGCAGAGATGGACAGGGAGCCTACGAGCAGTACTTC.

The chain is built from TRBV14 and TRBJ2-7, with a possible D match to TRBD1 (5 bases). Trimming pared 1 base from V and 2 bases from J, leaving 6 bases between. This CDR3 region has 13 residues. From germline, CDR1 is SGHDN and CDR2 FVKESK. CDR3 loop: CASSQGGPYEQYF. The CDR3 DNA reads TGTGCCAGCAGCCAAGGGGGCCCCTACGAGCAGTACTTC.

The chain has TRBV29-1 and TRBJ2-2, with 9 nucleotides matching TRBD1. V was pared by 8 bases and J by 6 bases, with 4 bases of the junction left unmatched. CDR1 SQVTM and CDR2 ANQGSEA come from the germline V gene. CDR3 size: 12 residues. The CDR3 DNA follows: TGCAGCACCCACAGGGGGCCCGGGGAGCTGTTTTTT. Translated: CSTHRGPGELFF.

CDR3 loop: CASRNGGDSNQPQHF. CDR3 coding DNA: TGTGCCAGCAGAAACGGAGGAGATAGCAATCAGCCCCAGCATTTT. The rearrangement links TRBV28 to TRBJ1-5; D call uncertain. V was shortened by 6 bases and J by 0 bases, with 12 bases between the two germline ends. The germline gives CDR1 MDHEN, CDR2 SYDVKM. This CDR3 region has 15 residues.

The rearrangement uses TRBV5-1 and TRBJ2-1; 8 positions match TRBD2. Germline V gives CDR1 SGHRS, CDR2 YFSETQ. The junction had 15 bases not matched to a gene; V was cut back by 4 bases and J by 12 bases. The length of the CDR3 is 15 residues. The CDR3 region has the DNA TGCGCCAGCAGCCCCGGCGGGGGGCTTCCTGGGCGGCAGTTCTTC. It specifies CASSPGGGLPGRQFF.

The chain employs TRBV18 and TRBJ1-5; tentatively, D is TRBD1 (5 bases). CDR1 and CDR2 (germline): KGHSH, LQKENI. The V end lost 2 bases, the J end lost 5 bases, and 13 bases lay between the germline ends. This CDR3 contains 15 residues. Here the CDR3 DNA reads TGTGCCAGCTCACCAGGGGCCCCACCGGATCAGCCCCAGCATTTT. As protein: CASSPGAPPDQPQHF. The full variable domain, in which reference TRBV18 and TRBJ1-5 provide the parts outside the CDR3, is NAGVMQNPRHLVRRRGQEARLRCSPMKGHSHVYWYRQLPEEGLKFMVYLQKENIIDESGMPKERFSAEFPKEGPSILRIQQVVRGDSAAYFCASSPGAPPDQPQHFGDGTRLSIL.

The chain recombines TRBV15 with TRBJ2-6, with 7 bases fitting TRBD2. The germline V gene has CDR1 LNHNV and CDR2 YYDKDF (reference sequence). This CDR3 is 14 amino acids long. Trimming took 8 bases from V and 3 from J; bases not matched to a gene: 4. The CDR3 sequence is CATGRDVGANVLTF. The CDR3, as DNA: TGTGCCACCGGGAGGGATGTTGGGGCCAACGTCCTGACTTTC.

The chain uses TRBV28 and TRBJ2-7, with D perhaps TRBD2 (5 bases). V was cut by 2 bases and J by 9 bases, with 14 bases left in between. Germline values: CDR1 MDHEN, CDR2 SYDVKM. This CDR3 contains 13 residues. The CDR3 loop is CASSLPYSGLQYF. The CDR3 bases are TGTGCCAGCAGTTTACCCTATTCGGGGTTGCAGTACTTC.

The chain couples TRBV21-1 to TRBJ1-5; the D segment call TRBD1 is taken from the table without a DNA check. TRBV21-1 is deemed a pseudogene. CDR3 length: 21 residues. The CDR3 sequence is CASSKEWRDRGPIYSNQPQHF. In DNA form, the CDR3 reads TGTGCCAGCAGCAAAGAATGGAGGGACAGGGGGCCCATTTATAGCAATCAGCCCCAGCATTTT.

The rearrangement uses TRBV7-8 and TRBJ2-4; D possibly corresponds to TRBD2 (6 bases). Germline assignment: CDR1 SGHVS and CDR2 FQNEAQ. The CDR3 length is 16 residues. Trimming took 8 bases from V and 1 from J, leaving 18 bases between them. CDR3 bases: TGTGCCAGCGGGACCCTAGGAGGAGGGGCCAAAAACATTCAGTACTTC. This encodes CASGTLGGGAKNIQYF.

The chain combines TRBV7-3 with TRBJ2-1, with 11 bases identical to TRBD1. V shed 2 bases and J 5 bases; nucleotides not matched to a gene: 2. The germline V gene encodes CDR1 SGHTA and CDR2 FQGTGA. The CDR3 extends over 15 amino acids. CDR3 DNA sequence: TGTGCCAGCAGCTTAGGACAGGGGGCCCACAATGAGCAGTTCTTC. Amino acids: CASSLGQGAHNEQFF.

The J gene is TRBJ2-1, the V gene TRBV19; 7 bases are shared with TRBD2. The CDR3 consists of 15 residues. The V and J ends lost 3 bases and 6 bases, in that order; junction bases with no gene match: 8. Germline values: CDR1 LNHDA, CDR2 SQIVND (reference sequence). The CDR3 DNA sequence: TGTGCCAGTAGTATGAGACTAGCCCCTCTCAATGAGCAGTTCTTC. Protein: CASSMRLAPLNEQFF.

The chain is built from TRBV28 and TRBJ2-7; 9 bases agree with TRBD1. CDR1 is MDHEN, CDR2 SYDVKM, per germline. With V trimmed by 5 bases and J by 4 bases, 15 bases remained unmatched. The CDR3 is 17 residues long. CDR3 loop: CASSPPIPGTGLYEQYF. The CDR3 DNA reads TGTGCCAGCAGTCCGCCTATCCCCGGGACAGGGCTTTACGAGCAGTACTTC.

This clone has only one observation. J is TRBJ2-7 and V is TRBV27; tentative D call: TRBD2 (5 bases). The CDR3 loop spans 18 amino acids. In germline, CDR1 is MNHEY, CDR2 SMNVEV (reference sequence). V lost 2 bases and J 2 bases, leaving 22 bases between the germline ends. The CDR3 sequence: CASSLGDLRASGTYEQYF. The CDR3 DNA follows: TGTGCCAGCAGTTTAGGGGATCTGAGGGCGAGTGGGACCTACGAGCAGTACTTC.

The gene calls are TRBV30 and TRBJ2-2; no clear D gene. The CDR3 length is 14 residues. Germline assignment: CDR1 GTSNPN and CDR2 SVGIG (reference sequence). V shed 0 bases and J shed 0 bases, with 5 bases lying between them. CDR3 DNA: TGTGCCTGGAGTGTACTCCCGAACACCGGGGAGCTGTTTTTT. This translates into CAWSVLPNTGELFF.

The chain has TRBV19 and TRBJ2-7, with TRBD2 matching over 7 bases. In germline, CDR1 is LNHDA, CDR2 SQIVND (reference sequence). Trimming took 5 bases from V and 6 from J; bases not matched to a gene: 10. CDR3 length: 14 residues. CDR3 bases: TGTGCCAGTAGTGTGGCTAGCGGCCTTGGCGAGCAGTACTTC. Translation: CASSVASGLGEQYF.

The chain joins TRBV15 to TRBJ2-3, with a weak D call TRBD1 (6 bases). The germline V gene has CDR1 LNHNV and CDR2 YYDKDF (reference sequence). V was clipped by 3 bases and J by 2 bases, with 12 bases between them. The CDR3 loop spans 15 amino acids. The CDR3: CATSRWTEPTDTQYF. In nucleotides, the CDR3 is TGTGCCACCAGCAGGTGGACAGAGCCCACAGATACGCAGTATTTT.

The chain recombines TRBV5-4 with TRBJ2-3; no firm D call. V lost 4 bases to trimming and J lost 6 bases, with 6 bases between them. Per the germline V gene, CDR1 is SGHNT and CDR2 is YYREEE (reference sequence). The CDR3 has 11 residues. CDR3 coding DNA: TGTGCCAGCAGCCCCGGGGATACGCAGTATTTT. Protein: CASSPGDTQYF.

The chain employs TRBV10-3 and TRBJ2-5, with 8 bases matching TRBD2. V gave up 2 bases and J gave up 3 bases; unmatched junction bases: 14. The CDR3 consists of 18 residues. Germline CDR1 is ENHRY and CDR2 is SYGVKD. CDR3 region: CAISEPRSSGGLKETQYF. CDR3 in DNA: TGTGCCATCAGTGAGCCGAGGTCGAGCGGGGGCCTAAAAGAGACCCAGTACTTC.

CDR3 sequence: CASSQRLAGGETQYF. The CDR3 DNA follows: TGTGCCAGCTCGCAACGCCTAGCGGGCGGTGAGACCCAGTACTTC. This chain uses TRBV9 with TRBJ2-5; TRBD2 matches 8 bases. With V trimmed by 7 bases and J by 5 bases, 13 bases remained unmatched. Per the germline V gene, CDR1 is SGDLS and CDR2 is YYNGEE. The CDR3 spans 15 residues.

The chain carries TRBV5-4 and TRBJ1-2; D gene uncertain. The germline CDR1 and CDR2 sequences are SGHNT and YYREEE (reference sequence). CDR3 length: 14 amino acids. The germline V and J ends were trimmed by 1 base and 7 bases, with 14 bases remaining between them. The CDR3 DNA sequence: TGTGCCAGCAGCTTGTGGACCACGCGGGGTGGCTACACCTTC. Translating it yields CASSLWTTRGGYTF.

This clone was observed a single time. The CDR3 bases are TGCGCCAGCTGCCTGCCCGGCAGGGATAGGGATACGCAGTATTTT. Translated, it gives CASCLPGRDRDTQYF. The chain links TRBV5-1 to TRBJ2-3; a weak D match, TRBD1 (5 bases). The CDR3 runs 15 residues. The V and J ends lost 7 bases and 6 bases respectively, with 21 bases between them. CDR1 is SGHRS and CDR2 is YFSETQ in the germline V gene.

CDR3 sequence (DNA): TGCAGCGTTGAAGGGGGGCTGGGGGACAGTCTGGTAGAGACCCAGTACTTC. Its protein is CSVEGGLGDSLVETQYF. The chain uses TRBV29-1 and TRBJ2-5; 7 nucleotides align to TRBD1. The germline CDR1 and CDR2 sequences are SQVTM and ANQGSEA. This CDR3 has 17 residues. The V and J ends lost 1 base and 4 bases, in that order; junction bases with no gene match: 15.